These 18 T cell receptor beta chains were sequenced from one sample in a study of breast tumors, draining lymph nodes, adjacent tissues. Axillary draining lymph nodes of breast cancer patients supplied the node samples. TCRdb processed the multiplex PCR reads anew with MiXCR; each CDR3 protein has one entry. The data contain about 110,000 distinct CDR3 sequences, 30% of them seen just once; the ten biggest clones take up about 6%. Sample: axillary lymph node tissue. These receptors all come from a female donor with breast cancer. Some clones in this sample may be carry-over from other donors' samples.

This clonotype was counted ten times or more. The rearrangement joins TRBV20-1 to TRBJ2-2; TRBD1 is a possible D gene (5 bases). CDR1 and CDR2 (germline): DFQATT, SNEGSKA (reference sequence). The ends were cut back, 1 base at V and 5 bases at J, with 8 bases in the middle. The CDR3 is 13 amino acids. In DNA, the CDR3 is TGCAGTGCTAGAGCCCAGGGAACCGGGGAGCTGTTTTTT. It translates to CSARAQGTGELFF.

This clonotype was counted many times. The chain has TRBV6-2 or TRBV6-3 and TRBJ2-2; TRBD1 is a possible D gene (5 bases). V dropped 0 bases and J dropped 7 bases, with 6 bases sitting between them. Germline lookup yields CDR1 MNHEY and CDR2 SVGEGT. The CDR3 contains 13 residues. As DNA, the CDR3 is TGTGCCAGCAGTTACTCAGGGGTCGGGGAGCTGTTTTTT. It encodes CASSYSGVGELFF.

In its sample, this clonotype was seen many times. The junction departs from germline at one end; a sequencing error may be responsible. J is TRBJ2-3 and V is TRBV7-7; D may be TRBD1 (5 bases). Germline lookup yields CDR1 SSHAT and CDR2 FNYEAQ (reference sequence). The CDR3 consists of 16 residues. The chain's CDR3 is CASSPPPRRVTDTQYF. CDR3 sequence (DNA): TGTGCTAGCAGCCCCCCCCCTCGCAGGGTGACAGATACGCAGTATTTT.

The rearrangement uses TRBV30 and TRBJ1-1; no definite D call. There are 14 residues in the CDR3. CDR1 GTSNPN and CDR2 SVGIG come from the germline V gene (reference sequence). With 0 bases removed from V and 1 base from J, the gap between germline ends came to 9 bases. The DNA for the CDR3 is TGTGCCTGGAGTGTACAGACGTCGAACACTGAAGCTTTCTTT. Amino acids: CAWSVQTSNTEAFF.

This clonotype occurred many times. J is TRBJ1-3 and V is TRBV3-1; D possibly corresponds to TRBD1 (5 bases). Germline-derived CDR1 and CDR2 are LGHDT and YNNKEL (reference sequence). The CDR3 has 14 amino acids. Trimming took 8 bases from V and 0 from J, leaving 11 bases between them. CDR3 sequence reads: CASGQESSGNTIYF. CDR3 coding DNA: TGTGCCAGCGGACAAGAGAGCTCTGGAAACACCATATATTTT.

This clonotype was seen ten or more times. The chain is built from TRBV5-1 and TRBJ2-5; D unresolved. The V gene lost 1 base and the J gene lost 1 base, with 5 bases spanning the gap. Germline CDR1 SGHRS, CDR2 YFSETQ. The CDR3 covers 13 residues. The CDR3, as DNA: TGCGCCAGCAGCTTGTTCGCCCAAGAGACCCAGTACTTC. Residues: CASSLFAQETQYF.

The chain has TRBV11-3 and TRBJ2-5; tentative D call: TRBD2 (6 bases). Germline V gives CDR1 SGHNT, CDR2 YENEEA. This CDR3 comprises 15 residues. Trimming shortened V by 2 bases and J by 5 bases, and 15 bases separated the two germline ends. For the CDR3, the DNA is TGTGCCAGCAGCTTAACACCGGGGGTCAATGAGACCCAGTACTTC. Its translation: CASSLTPGVNETQYF.

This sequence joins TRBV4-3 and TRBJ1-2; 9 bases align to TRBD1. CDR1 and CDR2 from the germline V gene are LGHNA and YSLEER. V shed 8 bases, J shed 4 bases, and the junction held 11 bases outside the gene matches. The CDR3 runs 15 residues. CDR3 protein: CASGSGTGIAYGYTF. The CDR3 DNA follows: TGCGCCAGCGGCTCCGGGACAGGGATCGCCTATGGCTACACCTTC.

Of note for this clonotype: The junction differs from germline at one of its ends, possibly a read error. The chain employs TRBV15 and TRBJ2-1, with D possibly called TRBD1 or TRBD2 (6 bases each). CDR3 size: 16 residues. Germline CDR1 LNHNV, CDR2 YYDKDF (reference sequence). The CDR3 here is CATRTTRGLLNNEQLF. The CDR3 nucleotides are TGTGCCACCAGAACTACCAGGGGACTCTTAAACAATGAGCAGCTCTTC.

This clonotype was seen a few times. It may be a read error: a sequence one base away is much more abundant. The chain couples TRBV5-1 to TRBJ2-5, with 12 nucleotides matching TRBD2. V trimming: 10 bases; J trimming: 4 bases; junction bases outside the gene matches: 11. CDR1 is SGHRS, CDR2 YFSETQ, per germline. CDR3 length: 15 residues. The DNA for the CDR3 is TGCGCCGGCGCCACGGGACTAGCGGGCGGAGAGACCCAGTACTTC. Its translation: CAGATGLAGGETQYF.

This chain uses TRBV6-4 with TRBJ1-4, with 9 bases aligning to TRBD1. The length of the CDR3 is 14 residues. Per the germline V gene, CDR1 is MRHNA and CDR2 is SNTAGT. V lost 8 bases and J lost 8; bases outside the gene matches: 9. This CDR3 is CASATKGTGEKLFF. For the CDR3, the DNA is TGTGCCAGCGCTACGAAAGGGACAGGGGAAAAACTGTTTTTT.

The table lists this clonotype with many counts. The CDR3 loop is CASSMGRIDSNQPQHF. CDR3 nucleotide sequence: TGTGCCAGTAGTATGGGACGGATAGATAGCAATCAGCCCCAGCATTTT. The chain uses TRBV19 and TRBJ1-5, with D possibly being TRBD1 (5 bases). The V and J ends lost 3 bases and 0 bases respectively, with 12 bases between them. The CDR3 contains 16 residues. Per germline, CDR1 LNHDA and CDR2 SQIVND (reference sequence).

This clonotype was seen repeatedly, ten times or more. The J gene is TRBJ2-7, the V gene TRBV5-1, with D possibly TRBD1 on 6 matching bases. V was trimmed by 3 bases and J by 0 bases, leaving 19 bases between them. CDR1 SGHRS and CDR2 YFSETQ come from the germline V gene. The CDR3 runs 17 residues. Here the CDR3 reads CASSWGPLGGSSYEQYF. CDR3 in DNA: TGCGCCAGCAGCTGGGGCCCCCTAGGGGGTAGCTCCTACGAGCAGTACTTC.

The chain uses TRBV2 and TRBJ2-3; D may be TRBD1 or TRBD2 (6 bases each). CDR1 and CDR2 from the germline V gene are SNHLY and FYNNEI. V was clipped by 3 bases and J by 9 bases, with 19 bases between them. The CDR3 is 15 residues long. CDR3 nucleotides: TGTGCCAGCAGTGACTTTAGTAGCGGAGGGGGAACGCAGTATTTT. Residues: CASSDFSSGGGTQYF.

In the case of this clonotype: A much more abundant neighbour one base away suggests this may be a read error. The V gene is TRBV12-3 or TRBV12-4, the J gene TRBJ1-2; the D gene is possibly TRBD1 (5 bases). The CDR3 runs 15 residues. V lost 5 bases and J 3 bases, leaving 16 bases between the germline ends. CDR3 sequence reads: CASSPPRGGDYGYTF. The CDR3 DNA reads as TGTGCCAGCAGTCCGCCCCGGGGGGGGGACTATGGCTACACCTTC.

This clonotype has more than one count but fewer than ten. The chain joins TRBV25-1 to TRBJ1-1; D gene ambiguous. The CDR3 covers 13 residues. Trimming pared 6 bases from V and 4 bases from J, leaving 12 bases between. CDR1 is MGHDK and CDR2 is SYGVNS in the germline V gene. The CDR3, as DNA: TGTGCCAGCAGACTAATGGCACGCACTGAAGCTTTCTTT. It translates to CASRLMARTEAFF. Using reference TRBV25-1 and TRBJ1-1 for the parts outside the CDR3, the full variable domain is EADIYQTPRYLVIGTGKKITLECSQTMGHDKMYWYQQDPGMELHLIHYSYGVNSTEKGDLSSESTVSRIRTEHFPLTLESARPSHTSQYLCASRLMARTEAFFGQGTRLTVV.

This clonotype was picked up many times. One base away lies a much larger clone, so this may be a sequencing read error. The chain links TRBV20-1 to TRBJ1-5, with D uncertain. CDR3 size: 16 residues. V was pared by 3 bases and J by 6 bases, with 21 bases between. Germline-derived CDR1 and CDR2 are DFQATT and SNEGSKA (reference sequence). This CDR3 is CSARDAGRAAGQPQHF. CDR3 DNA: TGCAGTGCTAGGGATGCGGGCCGAGCTGCGGGTCAGCCCCAGCATTTT.

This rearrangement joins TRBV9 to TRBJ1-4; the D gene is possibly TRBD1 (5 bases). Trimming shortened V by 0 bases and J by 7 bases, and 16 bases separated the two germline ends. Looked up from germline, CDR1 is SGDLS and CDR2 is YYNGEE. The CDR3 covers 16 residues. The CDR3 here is CASSVGLGTGGEKLFF. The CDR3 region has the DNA TGTGCCAGCAGCGTAGGGCTTGGGACGGGGGGTGAAAAACTGTTTTTT.